This T cell receptor (beta chain) came from a study of blood T cell repertoires in COVID-19. CDR1 is SQVTM and CDR2 is ANQGSEA in the germline V gene. The CDR3 has 13 amino acids. The trim removed 7 bases at V and 2 bases at J, leaving 3 bases unmatched. Original handling: Amplification from reference gene primers served as the basis for estimated nucleated cell counts. Profiling relied on immunoSEQ multiplex PCR, and the TCRdb table lists in-frame clones only, not all of them. The DNA gave D and trimming, while V, J and clone size come from that table. Among approximately 160,000 clones, approximately 80% were seen once, and the ten largest hold around 13%.

The J gene is TRBJ2-1, the V gene TRBV29-1, with TRBD1 matching 9 bases. The sequenced sample was peripheral blood. The TCR was taken from a man aged 65 to 85 who had recovered from COVID-19. CDR3: CSDWTGAYNEQFF. CDR3 bases: TGCAGCGACTGGACAGGGGCCTACAATGAGCAGTTCTTC.